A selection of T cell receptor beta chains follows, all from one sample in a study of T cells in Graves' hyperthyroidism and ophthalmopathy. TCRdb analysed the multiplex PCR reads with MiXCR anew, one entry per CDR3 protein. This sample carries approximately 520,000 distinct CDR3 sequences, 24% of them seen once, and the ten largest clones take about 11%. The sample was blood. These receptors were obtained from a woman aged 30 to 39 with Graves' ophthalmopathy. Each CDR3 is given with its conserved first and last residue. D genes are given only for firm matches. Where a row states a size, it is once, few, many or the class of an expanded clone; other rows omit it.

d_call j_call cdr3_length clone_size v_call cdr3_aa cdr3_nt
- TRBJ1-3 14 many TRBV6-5 CASSYSSPGNTIYF TGTGCCAGCAGTTACTCGAGCCCCGGAAACACCATATATTTT
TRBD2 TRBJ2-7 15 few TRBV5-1 CASSLAGGITYEQYF TGCGCCAGCAGCTTGGCGGGGGGTATCACCTACGAGCAGTACTTC
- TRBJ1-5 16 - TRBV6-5 CASSYSGDGIDQPQHF TGTGCCAGCAGTTACTCAGGGGACGGTATCGATCAGCCCCAGCATTTT
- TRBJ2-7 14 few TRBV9 CASSDAGFLKEQYF TGTGCCAGCAGCGACGCGGGGTTTCTTAAAGAGCAGTACTTC
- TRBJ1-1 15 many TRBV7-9 CASSLPGWEYTEAFF TGTGCCAGCAGCTTACCGGGTTGGGAGTACACTGAAGCTTTCTTT
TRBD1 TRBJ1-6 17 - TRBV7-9 CASSLVGEGQGNSPLHF TGTGCCAGCAGCTTAGTGGGTGAAGGACAGGGGAATTCACCCCTCCACTTT
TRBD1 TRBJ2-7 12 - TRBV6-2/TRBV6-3 CASTRGPYEQYF TGTGCCAGCACCAGGGGGCCCTACGAGCAGTACTTC
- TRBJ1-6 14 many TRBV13 CASSSGLFYSPLHF TGTGCCAGCAGTTCGGGACTCTTCTATTCACCCCTCCACTTT
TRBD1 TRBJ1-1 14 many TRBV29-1 CSVEDRDRGTEAFF TGCAGCGTTGAAGACCGGGACAGGGGAACCGAAGCTTTCTTT
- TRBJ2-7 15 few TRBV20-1 CSARDPGSRTYEQYF TGCAGTGCTAGAGACCCGGGATCCCGCACCTACGAGCAGTACTTC
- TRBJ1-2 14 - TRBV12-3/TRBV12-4 CASSPSWGGDGYTF TGTGCCAGCAGCCCTTCGTGGGGAGGTGACGGCTACACCTTC
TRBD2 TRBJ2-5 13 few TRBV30 CAWRGEGQETQYF TGTGCCTGGAGGGGGGAGGGGCAAGAGACCCAGTACTTC
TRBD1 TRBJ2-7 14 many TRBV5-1 CASSFGTASYEQYF TGTGCCAGCAGCTTCGGGACAGCCTCCTACGAGCAGTACTTC
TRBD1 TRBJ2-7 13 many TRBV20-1 CSARGRTGVEQYF TGCAGTGCTAGAGGAAGAACAGGGGTCGAGCAGTACTTC
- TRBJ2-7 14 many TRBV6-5 CASSYLRAKNEQYF TGTGCCAGCAGTTACCTCAGGGCGAAAAACGAGCAGTACTTC
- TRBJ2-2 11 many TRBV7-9 CASRATGELFF TGTGCCAGCAGAGCCACCGGGGAGCTGTTTTTT
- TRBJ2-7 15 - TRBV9 CASSVAKTGTHEQYF TGTGCCAGCAGCGTCGCGAAGACCGGGACCCACGAGCAGTACTTC
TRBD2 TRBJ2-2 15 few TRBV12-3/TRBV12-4 CASSHLAAITGELFF TGTGCCAGCAGCCACCTAGCGGCAATTACCGGGGAGCTGTTTTTT
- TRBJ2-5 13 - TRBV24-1 CATSEFRGQTQYF TGTGCCACCAGTGAGTTCAGGGGCCAGACCCAGTACTTC
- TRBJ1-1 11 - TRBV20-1 CSAQRTPEAFF TGCAGTGCTCAGAGGACACCTGAAGCTTTCTTT
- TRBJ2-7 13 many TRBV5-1 CASSLDQTYEQYF TGCGCCAGCAGCTTGGACCAGACCTACGAGCAGTACTTC
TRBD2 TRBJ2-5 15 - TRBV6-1 CASSRTSGSQETQYF TGTGCCAGCAGCAGGACTAGCGGGAGCCAAGAGACCCAGTACTTC
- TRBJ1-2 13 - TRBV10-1 CASSESKTGGYTF TGCGCCAGCAGTGAGTCGAAGACAGGTGGCTACACCTTC
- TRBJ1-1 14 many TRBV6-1 CASSEETARGKAFF TGTGCCAGCAGTGAAGAGACAGCGAGAGGGAAAGCTTTCTTT
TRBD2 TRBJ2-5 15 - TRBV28 CASVRGGDRQETQYF TGTGCCAGCGTTCGCGGGGGGGACCGCCAAGAGACCCAGTACTTC
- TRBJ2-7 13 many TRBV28 CASSPTPLYEQYF TGTGCCAGCAGCCCAACCCCCCTTTACGAGCAGTACTTC
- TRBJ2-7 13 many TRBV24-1 CATSDPPLSEQYF TGTGCCACCAGTGATCCCCCTCTCAGCGAGCAGTACTTC
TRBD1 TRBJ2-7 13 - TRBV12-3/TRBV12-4 CASSGQGNYEQYF TGTGCCAGCAGTGGACAGGGAAACTACGAGCAGTACTTC
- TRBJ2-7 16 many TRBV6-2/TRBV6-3 CASSFLLWGQDGEQYF TGTGCCAGCAGTTTTCTCCTATGGGGGCAGGACGGCGAGCAGTACTTC
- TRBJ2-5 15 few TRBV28 CASSPQEGFQETQYF TGTGCCAGCAGTCCCCAGGAAGGGTTCCAAGAGACCCAGTACTTC
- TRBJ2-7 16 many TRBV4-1 CASSQDGPPGGYEQYF TGCGCCAGCAGCCAAGATGGGCCTCCCGGGGGCTACGAGCAGTACTTC
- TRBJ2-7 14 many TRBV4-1 CASSRVGASYEQYF TGCGCCAGCAGCCGGGTTGGGGCCTCCTACGAGCAGTACTTC
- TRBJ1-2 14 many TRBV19 CASSTTTTGYGYTF TGTGCCAGTAGCACCACTACCACGGGCTATGGCTACACCTTC
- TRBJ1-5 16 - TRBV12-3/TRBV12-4 CASSNTVQEVNQPQHF TGTGCCAGCAGTAATACCGTTCAGGAGGTCAATCAGCCCCAGCATTTT
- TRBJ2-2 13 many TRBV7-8 CASSLVEYRELFF TGTGCCAGCAGCTTAGTTGAGTACAGGGAGCTGTTTTTT
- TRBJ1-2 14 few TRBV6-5 CASSYARTSGGYTF TGTGCCAGCAGTTACGCTCGGACTTCAGGGGGCTACACCTTC
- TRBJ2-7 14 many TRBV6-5 CASSLGTSGYEQYF TGTGCCAGCAGTTTAGGGACATCCGGCTACGAGCAGTACTTC
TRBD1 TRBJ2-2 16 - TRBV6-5 CASSYFRGQNTGELFF TGTGCCAGCAGTTACTTTAGGGGGCAGAACACCGGGGAGCTGTTTTTT
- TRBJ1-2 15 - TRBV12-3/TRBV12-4 CASRPPGPLNYGYTF TGTGCCAGCAGACCCCCGGGACCACTTAACTATGGCTACACCTTC
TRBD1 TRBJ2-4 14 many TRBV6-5 CASSHRDRGIIQYF TGTGCCAGCAGTCACCGGGACAGGGGAATCATTCAGTACTTC
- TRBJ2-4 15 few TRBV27 CASSLNPAVKNIQYF TGTGCCAGCAGTTTAAATCCGGCGGTCAAAAACATTCAGTACTTC
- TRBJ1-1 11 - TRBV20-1 CSESDGTEAFF TGCAGTGAAAGCGATGGGACTGAAGCTTTCTTT
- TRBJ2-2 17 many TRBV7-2 CASSPRLSTANTGELFF TGTGCCAGCAGCCCACGCCTTTCGACGGCGAACACCGGGGAGCTGTTTTTT
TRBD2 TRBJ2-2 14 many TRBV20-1 CSARVAGGTGELFF TGCAGTGCTAGAGTAGCGGGGGGCACCGGGGAGCTGTTTTTT
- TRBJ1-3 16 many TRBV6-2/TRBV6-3 CASSSPGRRSGNTIYF TGTGCCAGCAGTTCCCCCGGACGGCGCTCTGGAAACACCATATATTTT
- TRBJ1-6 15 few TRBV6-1 CASSQEDSYNSPLHF TGTGCCAGCAGTCAAGAGGACAGCTATAATTCACCCCTCCACTTT
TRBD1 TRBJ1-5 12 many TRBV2 CARTGRGQPQHF TGTGCCAGGACAGGGCGCGGTCAGCCCCAGCATTTT